A single T cell receptor beta chain is shown here with its context. Its antigen is currently unknown. CDR3 length equals 13 residues. V lost 4 bases, J lost 4 bases, and 10 bases lay in between. Germline-derived CDR1 and CDR2 are MDHEN and SYDVKM. This sample was taken from a study of T cell responses to AZD1222 COVID-19 vaccine. The assay was immunoSEQ multiplex PCR, and TCRdb's table has in-frame clones only and misses some. The sample holds tens of thousands of clones, roughly nine tenths seen once. Study conclusions and caveats: White British donors predominated, females outnumbered males, and clonal diversity was possibly underestimated. Repertoires were obtained solely post-peak T cell response.

The clonotype was recovered from an adult who received the AZD1222 COVID-19 vaccine. This sequence joins TRBV28 and TRBJ1-2; unclear D gene. Sequences were derived from peripheral blood, sampled 28 days after the second AZD1222 dose. CDR3 DNA sequence: TGTGCCAGCAGTTCCCCGAACGGCTATGGCTACACCTTC. Protein: CASSSPNGYGYTF.